The 22 T cell receptor beta chains presented below share a single source sample, sequenced in a study of cytomegalovirus exposure and HLA in healthy donors. 60 Vbeta and 13 Jbeta primers were used in PCR. Sequencing used immunoSEQ multiplex PCR; TCRdb keeps in-frame clones, though not all of them. The sample includes some 150,000 clones, 65% to 85% of them seen just once. Sequenced input: PBMCs. The receptor source for this set is a woman between 45 and 60 years old in good health and CMV-seropositive.

V usage is TRBV20-1 and J usage is TRBJ2-7; D is unresolved. This CDR3 spans 11 amino acids. Trimming removed 3 bases from V and 1 base from J, with 4 bases in between. Germline V gives CDR1 DFQATT, CDR2 SNEGSKA (reference sequence). The DNA for the CDR3 is TGCAGTGCTAGTATTTCCTACGAGCAGTACTTC. Its protein product is CSASISYEQYF.

The chain has TRBV7-8 and TRBJ1-6; 9 bases match TRBD1. The CDR3 runs 14 residues. Trimming removed 4 bases from V and 7 bases from J; junction bases left unmatched: 2. Looked up from germline, CDR1 is SGHVS and CDR2 is FQNEAQ. CDR3 DNA sequence: TGTGCCAGCAGCTCGGACAGGGGAAATTCACCCCTCCACTTT. Its protein product is CASSSDRGNSPLHF.

J is TRBJ1-1 and V is TRBV6-5, with D perhaps matching TRBD1 (5 bases). Germline V gene sequence: CDR1 MNHEY, CDR2 SVGAGI. V lost 0 bases and J lost 0, with 8 bases in between. The CDR3 spans 15 residues. CDR3 in amino acids: CASSYSTALNTEAFF. DNA for the CDR3: TGTGCCAGCAGTTACTCGACAGCTTTGAACACTGAAGCTTTCTTT.

The sample holds one count of this clone. The rearrangement uses TRBV5-4 and TRBJ2-2; maybe TRBD1 (6 bases). Trimming removed 4 bases at V and 1 base at J, with 14 bases between. The germline CDR1 and CDR2 sequences are SGHNT and YYREEE (reference sequence). The CDR3 is made up of 16 amino acids. This CDR3 is CASSPTGTKNTGELFF. The CDR3 nucleotides are TGTGCCAGCAGCCCGACCGGGACAAAGAACACCGGGGAGCTGTTTTTT.

The rearrangement links TRBV5-1 to TRBJ2-2; TRBD2 matches 13 bases. This CDR3 comprises 16 residues. CDR1 and CDR2 (germline): SGHRS, YFSETQ. The ends lost 4 bases at V and 7 bases at J; junction bases unmatched: 7. CDR3 loop: CASSLSRLAGGGELFF. For the CDR3, the DNA is TGCGCCAGCAGCCTCTCGCGACTAGCGGGAGGCGGGGAGCTGTTTTTT. The full variable domain, in which reference TRBV5-1 and TRBJ2-2 provide the parts outside the CDR3, is KAGVTQTPRYLIKTRGQQVTLSCSPISGHRSVSWYQQTPGQGLQFLFEYFSETQRNKGNFPGRFSGRQFSNSRSEMNVSTLELGDSALYLCASSLSRLAGGGELFFGEGSRLTVL.

The chain joins TRBV5-8 to TRBJ2-7; 13 nucleotides match TRBD2. The germline V gene has CDR1 SGHTS and CDR2 YDEGEE. The CDR3 spans 16 residues. With V trimmed by 4 bases and J by 3 bases, 7 bases remained unmatched. The CDR3 sequence is CASSQRTSGSLYEQYF. The CDR3 DNA reads as TGTGCCAGCAGCCAACGGACTAGCGGGAGTCTCTACGAGCAGTACTTC.

This clone came up a few times. The chain is built from TRBV6-5 and TRBJ1-4; D ambiguous. V was pared by 8 bases and J by 3 bases, with 13 bases between. The CDR3 length is 14 residues. The germline V gene encodes CDR1 MNHEY and CDR2 SVGAGI. The CDR3 loop reads CASGSFLANEKLFF. The DNA for the CDR3 is TGTGCCAGCGGCAGTTTCCTGGCTAATGAAAAACTGTTTTTT.

The chain couples TRBV5-4 to TRBJ1-1; D not certain. This CDR3 spans 14 amino acids. V lost 2 bases, J lost 3 bases, and 11 bases lay in between. Germline CDR1 SGHNT, CDR2 YYREEE (reference sequence). CDR3 nucleotides: TGTGCCAGCAGCTTAGGAGGGAGTCACACTGAAGCTTTCTTT. The encoded protein is CASSLGGSHTEAFF.

The genes are TRBV4-3 and TRBJ1-2; D perhaps matches TRBD1 (5 bases). The germline gives CDR1 LGHNA, CDR2 YSLEER. The CDR3 runs to 14 residues. Trimming removed 1 base at V and 4 bases at J, with 10 bases between. The CDR3 is CASSQVGDFYGYTF. The CDR3 DNA reads as TGCGCCAGCAGCCAAGTTGGGGACTTCTATGGCTACACCTTC.

The CDR3 protein is CATSRDEGAVYEQYF. For the CDR3, the DNA is TGTGCCACCAGCAGAGATGAGGGGGCTGTCTACGAGCAGTACTTC. The chain uses TRBV15 and TRBJ2-7; 7 bases agree with TRBD1. Germline CDR1 LNHNV, CDR2 YYDKDF (reference sequence). CDR3 size: 15 residues. J gave up 3 bases and V 0 bases, and 5 bases lay outside the gene matches. The variable domain in full, with the rest retrieved from reference TRBV15 and TRBJ2-7, is DAMVIQNPRYQVTQFGKPVTLSCSQTLNHNVMYWYQQKSSQAPKLLFHYYDKDFNNEADTPDNFQSRRPNTSFCFLDIRSPGLGDTAMYLCATSRDEGAVYEQYFGPGTRLTVT.

A word on this clone: The junction does not match germline at one end; this may be a read error. The chain recombines TRBV7-7 with TRBJ2-1, with TRBD2 matching over 11 bases. This CDR3 is built from 15 residues. Germline CDR1 SSHAT, CDR2 FNYEAQ (reference sequence). The CDR3: CASSEGGLAGNEQFF. Written as DNA, the CDR3 is TGTGCTAGCAGTGAGGGAGGACTAGCGGGCAATGAGCAGTTCTTC.

V gene TRBV28 combines with J gene TRBJ1-2; TRBD1 is a possible D gene (6 bases). The germline CDR1 and CDR2 sequences are MDHEN and SYDVKM. With 6 bases removed from V and 8 bases from J, the gap between germline ends came to 22 bases. The CDR3 runs to 15 residues. The CDR3 loop reads CASSRPLQGLYGYTF. CDR3 bases: TGTGCCAGCAGCCGCCCCTTACAGGGATTGTACGGCTACACCTTC.

This sequence joins TRBV7-6 and TRBJ2-1; D ambiguous. Germline V gene data show CDR1 as SGHVS and CDR2 as FNYEAQ. The CDR3 is 10 amino acids. V lost 9 bases and J lost 7, with 7 bases in between. This CDR3 reads CASDQNEQFF. The CDR3 nucleotides are TGTGCCAGTGATCAGAATGAGCAGTTCTTC.

The J gene is TRBJ2-5, the V gene TRBV11-2; D is perhaps TRBD2 (6 bases). The DNA end is more similar to TRBJ2-7, so the J call may be wrong. The germline V gene encodes CDR1 SGHAT and CDR2 FQNNGV. The CDR3 is 15 residues long. This CDR3 is CASSSSSGTPYEQYF. The CDR3 bases are TGTGCCAGCAGCTCTAGTTCAGGGACTCCCTACGAGCAGTACTTC.

The chain has TRBV30 and TRBJ1-4; 10 bases align to TRBD1. The CDR3 totals 14 residues. The germline gives CDR1 GTSNPN, CDR2 SVGIG (reference sequence). Trimming cost V 3 bases and J 7 bases; bases outside gene matches: 5. CDR3 coding DNA: TGTGCCTGGAGACGACAGGGGGCCGGTGAAAAACTGTTTTTT. Its translation: CAWRRQGAGEKLFF.

The V and J genes are TRBV28 and TRBJ2-7; 9 bases agree with TRBD2. Per the germline V gene, CDR1 is MDHEN and CDR2 is SYDVKM. The CDR3 has 16 amino acids. J lost 6 bases, V lost 7 bases, and 16 bases had no gene match. The CDR3 protein is CASIQRLAGFSSEQYF. The CDR3 DNA reads TGTGCCAGCATCCAGCGGCTAGCGGGATTCTCATCCGAGCAGTACTTC.

The rearrangement uses TRBV2 and TRBJ2-2; 10 nucleotides align to TRBD1. The CDR3 length is 13 residues. V shed 10 bases and J 7 bases; nucleotides not matched to a gene: 6. CDR1 is SNHLY, CDR2 FYNNEI, per germline. CDR3 nucleotide sequence: TGTGCCAACGGACAGGGGGGGCACGGGGAGCTGTTTTTT. This sequence encodes CANGQGGHGELFF.

This sequence joins TRBV6-5 and TRBJ1-1, with 8 positions matching TRBD1. Germline V lookup: CDR1 MNHEY, CDR2 SVGAGI. CDR3 length equals 15 residues. Trimming removed 7 bases from V and 4 bases from J; junction bases left unmatched: 11. The CDR3 loop reads CASNDQGARGTEAFF. CDR3 coding DNA: TGTGCCAGCAATGACCAGGGGGCGAGGGGCACTGAAGCTTTCTTT.

The J gene is TRBJ2-7, the V gene TRBV6-5; 10 bases map to TRBD1. CDR1 MNHEY and CDR2 SVGAGI come from the germline V gene. The J segment lost 3 bases and the V segment lost 7 bases, leaving 6 bases of the junction unmatched. The CDR3 consists of 14 residues. The CDR3 DNA sequence: TGTGCCAGCACTGCGGGACAGGGGATCTACGAGCAGTACTTC. Amino acids: CASTAGQGIYEQYF.

The chain uses TRBV7-6 and TRBJ2-7, with a possible D match to TRBD2 (6 bases). Germline CDR1 SGHVS, CDR2 FNYEAQ. The length of the CDR3 is 14 residues. V lost 5 bases and J lost 2, with 13 bases in between. The CDR3 DNA is TGTGCCAGCAGCAAGACTAGTACACCCTACGAGCAGTACTTC. Residues: CASSKTSTPYEQYF.

The chain joins TRBV2 to TRBJ1-2, with 8 bases that match TRBD1. The CDR3 loop spans 13 amino acids. Germline loops: CDR1 SNHLY, CDR2 FYNNEI. V lost 6 bases, J lost 6 bases, and 6 bases stayed unmatched. CDR3 loop: CASRIGTGDGYTF. The DNA of the CDR3 is TGTGCCAGCAGGATAGGGACAGGAGATGGCTACACCTTC.

This clone was counted between two and nine times. The rearrangement uses TRBV18 and TRBJ1-4; D unresolved. The CDR3 length is 16 residues. Trimming pared 3 bases from V and 4 bases from J, leaving 15 bases between. Germline lookup yields CDR1 KGHSH and CDR2 LQKENI. CDR3 amino acids: CASSPPVSGINEKLFF. As DNA, the CDR3 is TGTGCCAGCTCACCGCCTGTTTCGGGGATTAATGAAAAACTGTTTTTT.